This T cell receptor beta chain originates from a study of identical twins. The length of the CDR3 is 14 residues. V was shortened by 4 bases and J by 0 bases, with 9 bases between the two germline ends. CDR1 and CDR2 from the germline V gene are SNHLY and FYNNEI. TCRdb recomputed calls from the 5' RACE reads with MiXCR, one row per CDR3 protein. This table has approximately 600,000 distinct CDR3 sequences, approximately 9.6% appearing once. This same sample was also part of a study on yellow fever vaccine responses in identical twins.

V gene TRBV2 combines with J gene TRBJ1-1; no clear D gene. The receptor's source is a woman aged 18-29 years in good health. The material sequenced was PBMCs. In nucleotides, the CDR3 is TGTGCCAGCAGTGGCAGGTCATTGAACACTGAAGCTTTCTTT. It encodes CASSGRSLNTEAFF.